The 3 T cell receptor beta chains in this list originate from one sample, sequenced in a study of blood T cell repertoires in COVID-19. Profiled with immunoSEQ multiplex PCR; TCRdb holds only in-frame clones, not every one. The table includes roughly 250,000 clones, 75% to 90% detected once. The sample consisted of peripheral blood. The receptors stem from a man aged 25 to 40 with acute or convalescent COVID-19.

The chain couples TRBV21-1 to TRBJ2-1; the DNA was not compared with TRBD1, the D call given in the table. TRBV21-1 is a documented pseudogene. This CDR3 has 18 amino acids. CDR3 sequence reads: CASSRPSVQGIAYNEQFF. The CDR3 DNA sequence: TGTGCCAGCAGCAGACCCTCGGTGCAGGGGATTGCTTACAATGAGCAGTTCTTC.

The chain uses TRBV11-2 and TRBJ1-2, with 7 bases matching TRBD1. The CDR3 contains 13 residues. The germline V gene has CDR1 SGHAT and CDR2 FQNNGV. V shed 4 bases, J shed 3 bases, and the junction held 2 bases outside the gene matches. CDR3 region: CASSSGTDYGYTF. CDR3 nucleotide sequence: TGTGCCAGCAGCTCTGGGACAGACTATGGCTACACCTTC.

The chain uses TRBV30 and TRBJ2-7; 12 bases are a match to TRBD2. Germline loops: CDR1 GTSNPN, CDR2 SVGIG (reference sequence). J lost 7 bases, V lost 0 bases, and 10 bases had no gene match. The CDR3 is 16 residues long. The DNA for the CDR3 is TGTGCCTGGAGTGTAGGGCTAGCGGGAGGGCAAGGGGAGCAGTACTTC. It specifies CAWSVGLAGGQGEQYF.